These 4 T cell receptor beta chains were all obtained from the same sample, sequenced in a study of T-cell memory formation after mild COVID-19. A single record per CDR3 protein comes from TCRdb applying MiXCR to the 5' RACE reads. The table has roughly 130,000 distinct CDR3 sequences, about 16% seen once; the top ten hold approximately 15%. Sequenced sample: PBMCs or a T cell subset sorted from them (not recorded which). These receptors were collected from an adult woman who had mild COVID-19 (a few samples of this study predate the infection). Cell type and time point are not known.

In DNA form, the CDR3 reads TGTGCCAGCAGCTCGGGACGGTGGAGCTCCTACGAGCAGTACTTC. It specifies CASSSGRWSSYEQYF. The V gene is TRBV5-6, the J gene TRBJ2-7; D may match TRBD1 or TRBD2 (5 bases each). This CDR3 contains 15 residues. Germline V gene sequence: CDR1 SGHDT, CDR2 YYEEEE. V was trimmed by 3 bases and J by 0 bases, leaving 13 bases between them.

This clonotype has just a few counts. J is TRBJ2-6 and V is TRBV5-1, with no clear D. Germline lookup yields CDR1 SGHRS and CDR2 YFSETQ. Trimming removed 0 bases at V and 0 bases at J, with 10 bases between. CDR3 size: 17 residues. CDR3 amino acids: CASSLAGQLSGANVLTF. The DNA for the CDR3 is TGCGCCAGCAGCTTGGCCGGGCAGCTCTCTGGGGCCAACGTCCTGACTTTC. Together with reference TRBV5-1 and TRBJ2-6, the CDR3 gives the full variable domain: KAGVTQTPRYLIKTRGQQVTLSCSPISGHRSVSWYQQTPGQGLQFLFEYFSETQRNKGNFPGRFSGRQFSNSRSEMNVSTLELGDSALYLCASSLAGQLSGANVLTFGAGSRLTVL.

The chain combines TRBV29-1 with TRBJ2-7; possibly TRBD1 for D (5 bases). The length of the CDR3 is 11 residues. With 6 bases removed from V and 7 bases from J, the gap between germline ends came to 13 bases. Germline CDR1 reads SQVTM; CDR2 reads ANQGSEA. DNA of the CDR3: TGCAGCGTCCTCGACCCAGGGGAGCAGTACTTC. Its translation is CSVLDPGEQYF.

This clonotype was detected only once. The gene calls are TRBV7-2 and TRBJ1-2; weak D call: TRBD1 (6 bases). The CDR3 covers 14 residues. CDR1 is SGHTA and CDR2 is FQGNSA in the germline V gene. V lost 1 base and J 7 bases, leaving 13 bases between the germline ends. The CDR3 DNA follows: TGTGCCAGCAGCTTAGTTTTACAGGGTACTGGCTACACCTTC. This encodes CASSLVLQGTGYTF.